This TCR beta chain is from a study of HIV-infected children after antiretroviral therapy interruption. Study-level background: Interruption-arm sampling covered weeks 0, 12, interruption end (24 or 48), and about 3 years post-study. Study findings and constraints: Minor non-naive CD45RA+ populations, like EMRA or stem memory, might contaminate naive sorts. By the end of treatment interruption, naive CD4+ clonality (Gini) increased.

Germline V lookup: CDR1 MNHNS, CDR2 SASEGT. The length of the CDR3 is 14 residues. Trimming pared 2 bases from V and 4 bases from J, leaving 11 bases between. This clonotype was counted ten times or more. Its antigen is not known. RNA-based 3' RACE libraries used unique molecular identifiers. TCRdb re-derived calls from the 3' RACE reads in MiXCR, one entry per CDR3 protein. The repertoire holds fewer than 100,000 distinct CDR3 sequences, with 6.9% as singletons. Treatment indicated: PENTA 11 planned treatment interruption arm or continuous ART arm. At least 24 weeks of at least three-drug ART, in children 2 to 15 years.

This receptor was taken from a pool of human donors with HIV. The chain employs TRBV6-1 and TRBJ1-2; D unresolved. Sample: CD45RA+ CD4+ T cells from PBMCs, pooled from several time points, taken from a donor given antiretroviral therapy, either interrupted or continuous. The sample's subset: naive CD4+ CD45RA+ CD45RO- T cells. The CDR3 nucleotides read TGTGCCAGCAGTGAAAAGGCAGGTCCCTATGGCTACACCTTC. Encoded protein: CASSEKAGPYGYTF.